These 6 T cell receptor beta chains originate from one sample sequenced in a study of T-cell memory formation after mild COVID-19. From the 5' RACE reads, TCRdb called clonotypes with MiXCR, one entry per CDR3 protein. The table has 250,000 to 300,000 distinct CDR3 sequences, around 15% seen once. The material sequenced was PBMCs or a T cell subset sorted from them (not recorded which). All receptors derive from a man aged 18 to 29 who had mild COVID-19 (a few samples of this study predate the infection). Cell type and time point are not known.

V usage is TRBV12-3 or TRBV12-4 and J usage is TRBJ2-5, with 8 nucleotides matching TRBD2. This CDR3 spans 17 amino acids. The V gene end was trimmed by 6 bases and the J gene end by 5 bases; junction bases not matched to a gene: 17. CDR3 DNA: TGTGCCAGCAGCCCGTTCCAGTTTAGCGGGGTAAGGGAGACCCAGTACTTC. This gives the protein CASSPFQFSGVRETQYF.

At least ten counts were recorded for this clonotype. The V call is TRBV4-3, the J call TRBJ2-4; 8 nucleotides agree with TRBD2. Germline CDR1 LGHNA, CDR2 YSLEER. The CDR3 runs 21 residues. The J segment lost 0 bases and the V segment lost 2 bases, leaving 18 bases of the junction unmatched. The CDR3 here is CASSQFRGERGGTLAKNIQYF. In DNA, the CDR3 is TGCGCCAGCAGCCAATTCAGGGGCGAACGGGGGGGAACCCTAGCCAAAAACATTCAGTACTTC.

This clonotype was picked up a small number of times. J is TRBJ1-5 and V is TRBV12-3 or TRBV12-4; maybe TRBD1 (5 bases). V was pared by 3 bases and J by 6 bases, with 9 bases between. This CDR3 comprises 13 residues. CDR3 in amino acids: CASSLGGFQPQHF. The DNA for the CDR3 is TGTGCCAGCAGTTTGGGGGGTTTTCAGCCCCAGCATTTT.

This clonotype is a singleton in its sample. The rearrangement links TRBV24-1 to TRBJ1-1, with a tentative D call TRBD1 (5 bases). Trimming stripped 9 bases from V and 4 bases from J, with 14 bases between. There are 13 residues in the CDR3. In germline, CDR1 is KGHDR, CDR2 SFDVKD. The chain's CDR3 is CATSRGSGTEAFF. In DNA, the CDR3 is TGTGCCACCTCAAGGGGAAGCGGCACTGAAGCTTTCTTT.

J is TRBJ2-7 and V is TRBV5-1; tentatively, D is TRBD2 (5 bases). Trimming took off 6 bases at V and 2 bases at J, with 9 bases between the two ends. CDR1 SGHRS and CDR2 YFSETQ come from the germline V gene. This CDR3 is 12 amino acids long. The CDR3 protein is CASKWEPYEQYV. The CDR3, as DNA: TGCGCCAGCAAGTGGGAGCCCTACGAGCAGTACGTC.

In this sample, this clonotype turned up a few times. The CDR3, as DNA: TGTGCCAGCAGGGACTGGGGGGATGAAAAACTGTTTTTT. It codes for CASRDWGDEKLFF. The rearrangement links TRBV28 to TRBJ1-4; D perhaps matches TRBD1 (5 bases). The CDR3 has 13 amino acids. Trimming removed 6 bases at V and 6 bases at J, with 11 bases between. Germline lookup yields CDR1 MDHEN and CDR2 SYDVKM.